This T cell receptor beta chain was sequenced in a study of cytomegalovirus exposure and HLA in healthy donors. To note about this clone: Its target is not known.

When sampled, the donors appeared nominally healthy, though they likely had unrecorded immune exposures. Study-level findings and limits: TCR beta V segments were, for the most part, productive about 87% or about 30% of the time in an earlier analysis. Confirmation was obtained in vitro that a few CMV-associated chains are specific for CMV antigens.

V lost 4 bases and J lost 0; bases outside the gene matches: 3. The CDR3 has 15 residues. In germline, CDR1 is MNHEY, CDR2 SMNVEV (reference sequence). The PCR ran on 60 Vbeta and 13 Jbeta primers. As handled by the study authors: Counted up in a later analysis, unique TCR beta chains came to some 80 million, with some 9.9 million shared. TCRdb's copy holds only in-frame clones and misses some; the assay was immunoSEQ multiplex PCR. The V and J calls and the clone size are those of that table, but D and trimming were determined from the DNA. Among over 100,000 clones listed, roughly 69% were seen once.

The sequenced sample consisted of PBMCs. This TCR was recovered from a woman between 65 and 79 years old in good health and CMV-seropositive. V is TRBV27 and J is TRBJ1-5; 7 bases are shared with TRBD1. The CDR3 protein is CASSSWDSSNQPQHF. For the CDR3, the DNA is TGTGCCAGCAGTTCCTGGGACAGTAGCAATCAGCCCCAGCATTTT.